One sample yielded the 7 T cell receptor beta chains listed below, sequenced in a study of blood T cells in healthy people across ages. A second about 7 to 12 cycle PCR used barcoded and J-beta primers. TCRdb processed the 5' RACE reads anew with MiXCR; each CDR3 protein has one entry. The data hold 450,000 to 700,000 distinct CDR3 sequences, with roughly 28% observed a single time. Material: blood. These receptors were taken from a woman between 65 and 79 years old in good health.

The sample holds a few counts of this clonotype. This chain joins TRBV2 and TRBJ2-5; 7 bases map to TRBD2. Trimming cost V 4 bases and J 6 bases; bases outside gene matches: 5. The CDR3 length is 13 residues. Germline CDR1 is SNHLY and CDR2 is FYNNEI. CDR3 nucleotide sequence: TGTGCCAGCAGTGGGGAGGGCGGGCAGACCCAGTACTTC. The encoded protein is CASSGEGGQTQYF.

J is TRBJ2-7 and V is TRBV9; TRBD1 might be the D (6 bases). Germline-derived CDR1 and CDR2 are SGDLS and YYNGEE. There are 14 residues in the CDR3. The V and J ends lost 0 bases and 3 bases respectively, with 10 bases between them. CDR3 in amino acids: CASSVGQAHYEQYF. The CDR3 DNA is TGTGCCAGCAGCGTAGGACAGGCCCACTACGAGCAGTACTTC.

The chain uses TRBV18 and TRBJ2-5; D call uncertain. Germline V gene lookup returns CDR1 KGHSH and CDR2 LQKENI. With 2 bases removed from V and 1 base from J, the gap between germline ends came to 8 bases. CDR3 size: 14 residues. The CDR3 spells CASSPIASQETQYF. For the CDR3, the DNA is TGTGCCAGCTCACCAATAGCCAGCCAAGAGACCCAGTACTTC.

The chain links TRBV3-1 to TRBJ2-5; unclear D gene. The CDR3 spans 15 residues. Germline values: CDR1 LGHDT, CDR2 YNNKEL (reference sequence). Trimming took 0 bases from V and 7 from J, leaving 15 bases between them. The CDR3, as DNA: TGTGCCAGCAGCCAAGAGAGAACAGCTAGAGGGACCCAGTACTTC. This translates into CASSQERTARGTQYF.

There are a few counts of this clonotype. This chain connects TRBV20-1 to TRBJ2-7, with D possibly being TRBD2 (6 bases). There are 12 residues in the CDR3. Trimming left V 4 bases short and J 4 bases short, with 11 bases between. Germline-derived CDR1 and CDR2 are DFQATT and SNEGSKA (reference sequence). CDR3 in amino acids: CSATQGGYEQYF. The CDR3, as DNA: TGCAGTGCTACTCAGGGAGGTTACGAGCAGTACTTC.

In this sample, this clonotype turned up a few times. The chain joins TRBV10-2 to TRBJ1-2, with D possibly TRBD1 on 5 matching bases. Trimming took off 6 bases at V and 7 bases at J, with 12 bases between the two ends. The length of the CDR3 is 12 residues. The germline V gene encodes CDR1 WSHSY and CDR2 SAAADI. For the CDR3, the DNA is TGCGCCAGCAGCCAGGGAGTCAGTGGCTACACCTTC. Its protein is CASSQGVSGYTF.

The chain uses TRBV18 and TRBJ1-4; D remains ambiguous. V was cut by 3 bases and J by 3 bases, with 14 bases left in between. This CDR3 is 16 amino acids long. From germline, CDR1 is KGHSH and CDR2 LQKENI. The CDR3 here is CASSPSRGVANEKLFF. CDR3 in DNA: TGTGCCAGCTCACCCTCACGTGGGGTGGCTAATGAAAAACTGTTTTTT.